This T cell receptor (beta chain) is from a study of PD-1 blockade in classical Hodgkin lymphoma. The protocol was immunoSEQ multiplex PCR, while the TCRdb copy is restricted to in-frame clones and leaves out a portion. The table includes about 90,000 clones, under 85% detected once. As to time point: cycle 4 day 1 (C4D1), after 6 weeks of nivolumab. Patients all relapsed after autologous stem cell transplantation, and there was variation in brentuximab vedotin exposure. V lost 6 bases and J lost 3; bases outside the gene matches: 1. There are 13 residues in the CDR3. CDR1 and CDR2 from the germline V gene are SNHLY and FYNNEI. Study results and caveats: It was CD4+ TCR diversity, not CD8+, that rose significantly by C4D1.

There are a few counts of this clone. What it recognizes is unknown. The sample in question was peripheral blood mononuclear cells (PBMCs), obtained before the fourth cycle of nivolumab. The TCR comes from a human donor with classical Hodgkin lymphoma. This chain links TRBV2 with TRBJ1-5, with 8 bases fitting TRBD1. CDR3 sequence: CASRGQDNQPQHF. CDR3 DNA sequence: TGTGCCAGCAGGGGACAGGACAATCAGCCCCAGCATTTT.